There are many counts of the clone carrying this T cell receptor (beta chain). V was clipped by 5 bases and J by 5 bases; unmatched bases: 10. The CDR3 contains 16 residues. The V gene's germline CDR1 is SQVTM and CDR2 ANQGSEA. The data derive from a study of identical twins. MiXCR was run by TCRdb on the 5' RACE reads, yielding one entry per CDR3 protein. The sample includes 500,000 to 600,000 distinct CDR3 sequences, about 20% of them seen just once. These data were also reused for a study on T cells expressing NK-cell markers. From that paper: From sorted CD3+CD56+NKG2C+, CD3+CD56+NKG2C- and CD3+CD56-NKG2C+ T cells came the TCR beta repertoires.

This sequence joins TRBV29-1 and TRBJ2-5; TRBD2 agrees at 14 bases. The sample taken for sequencing was CD4+ T cells sorted from blood. The receptor's source is a woman younger than 35 in good health. DNA of the CDR3: TGCAGCGTTCGAGGACTAGCGGGAGGTCGAGGCGAGACCCAGTACTTC. Amino acid sequence: CSVRGLAGGRGETQYF.